Below, 5 T cell receptor beta chains from the same sample are listed, as sequenced in a study of cytomegalovirus exposure and HLA in healthy donors. PCR employed 60 Vbeta and 13 Jbeta primers. This table comes from immunoSEQ multiplex PCR, and its TCRdb copy is limited to in-frame clones, with some not included. Of about 240,000 clones in the sample, around 81% were seen once. Specimen: PBMCs. These receptors came from a woman aged 60-75 years in good health and CMV-seropositive.

This clone was detected a few times. V and J are TRBV6-1 and TRBJ2-1; TRBD1 is a possible D gene (5 bases). Per germline, CDR1 MNHNS and CDR2 SASEGT. V lost 5 bases to trimming and J lost 10 bases, with 9 bases between them. The CDR3 is 11 amino acids. Written as DNA, the CDR3 is TGTGCCAGCAGTTCCAACAGGGAGCAGTTCTTC. It codes for CASSSNREQFF.

The CDR3 coding sequence is TGTGCCAGCAGCTTGCCTAGCGAGAATGAGCAGTTCTTC. Protein sequence: CASSLPSENEQFF. The rearrangement uses TRBV5-4 and TRBJ2-1, with D maybe TRBD2 (6 bases). The germline V gene has CDR1 SGHNT and CDR2 YYREEE (reference sequence). The CDR3 has 13 residues. Deletions cut 1 base from V and 7 bases from J, with 9 bases between.

This clone was observed a few times. The rearrangement joins TRBV7-9 to TRBJ1-3; weak D call: TRBD1 (6 bases). The end of the DNA is better explained by TRBJ2-2, so the J call may be wrong. Germline CDR1 SEHNR, CDR2 FQNEAQ (reference sequence). This CDR3 contains 16 residues. The CDR3 DNA reads TGTGCCAGCAGCCCCCGAAGGGGGATCAACACCGGGGAGCTGTTTTTT. Translation: CASSPRRGINTGELFF.

The chain links TRBV10-3 to TRBJ2-3; 9 nucleotides agree with TRBD2. This CDR3 has 17 amino acids. V shed 0 bases and J 4 bases; nucleotides not matched to a gene: 8. The germline V gene encodes CDR1 ENHRY and CDR2 SYGVKD. DNA for the CDR3: TGTGCCATCAGTGAGTCCATGGGACTAGCCTTGTCAGATACGCAGTATTTT. Protein product: CAISESMGLALSDTQYF.

The CDR3 coding sequence is TGTGCCACCAGCAGATTTCCGGGACAGGGCAATCAGCCCCAGCATTTT. Amino acids: CATSRFPGQGNQPQHF. This chain joins TRBV15 and TRBJ1-5; TRBD1 agrees at 8 bases. Looked up from germline, CDR1 is LNHNV and CDR2 is YYDKDF (reference sequence). Trimming at V came to 2 bases and at J to 2 bases, leaving 5 bases not matched to a gene. The CDR3 consists of 16 residues. The variable domain in full, completed from reference TRBV15 and TRBJ1-5, reads DAMVIQNPRYQVTQFGKPVTLSCSQTLNHNVMYWYQQKSSQAPKLLFHYYDKDFNNEADTPDNFQSRRPNTSFCFLDIRSPGLGDTAMYLCATSRFPGQGNQPQHFGDGTRLSIL.